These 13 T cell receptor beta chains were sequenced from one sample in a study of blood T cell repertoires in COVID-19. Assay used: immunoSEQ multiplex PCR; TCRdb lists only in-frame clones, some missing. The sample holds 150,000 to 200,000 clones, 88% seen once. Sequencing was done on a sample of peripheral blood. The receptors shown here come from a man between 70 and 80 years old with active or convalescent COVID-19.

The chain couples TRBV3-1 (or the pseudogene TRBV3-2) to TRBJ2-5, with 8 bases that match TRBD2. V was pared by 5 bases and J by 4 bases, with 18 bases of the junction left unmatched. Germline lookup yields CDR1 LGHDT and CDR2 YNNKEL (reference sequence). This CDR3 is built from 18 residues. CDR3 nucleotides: TGTGCCAGCAGCGGGCTCGGGGGGGCCGGAGCCCCGGGAGAGACCCAGTACTTC. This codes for CASSGLGGAGAPGETQYF.

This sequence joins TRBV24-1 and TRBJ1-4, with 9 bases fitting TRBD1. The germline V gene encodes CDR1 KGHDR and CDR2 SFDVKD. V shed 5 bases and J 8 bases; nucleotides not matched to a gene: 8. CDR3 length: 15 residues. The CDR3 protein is CATSVWDRVEEKLFF. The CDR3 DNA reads TGTGCCACCAGTGTTTGGGACAGGGTGGAGGAAAAACTGTTTTTT.

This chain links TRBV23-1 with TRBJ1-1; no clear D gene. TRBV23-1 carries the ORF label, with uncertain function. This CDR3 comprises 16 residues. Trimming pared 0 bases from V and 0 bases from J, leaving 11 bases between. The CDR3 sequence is CASSQSGRVMNTEAFF. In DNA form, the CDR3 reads TGCGCCAGCAGTCAATCGGGGAGAGTCATGAACACTGAAGCTTTCTTT.

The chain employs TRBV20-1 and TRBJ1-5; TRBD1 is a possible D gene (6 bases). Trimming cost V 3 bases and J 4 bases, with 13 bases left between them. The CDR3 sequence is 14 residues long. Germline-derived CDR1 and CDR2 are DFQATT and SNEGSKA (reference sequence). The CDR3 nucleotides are TGCAGTGCTAGTGGGGGAGGGGGGAATCAGCCCCAGCATTTT. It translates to CSASGGGGNQPQHF.

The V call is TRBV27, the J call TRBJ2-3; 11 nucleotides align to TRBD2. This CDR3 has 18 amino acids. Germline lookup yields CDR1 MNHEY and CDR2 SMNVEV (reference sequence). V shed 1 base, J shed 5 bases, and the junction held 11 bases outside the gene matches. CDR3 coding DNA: TGTGCCAGCAGTTTATTTATTAGCGGGGGGGCCTTCCGAGATACGCAGTATTTT. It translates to CASSLFISGGAFRDTQYF.

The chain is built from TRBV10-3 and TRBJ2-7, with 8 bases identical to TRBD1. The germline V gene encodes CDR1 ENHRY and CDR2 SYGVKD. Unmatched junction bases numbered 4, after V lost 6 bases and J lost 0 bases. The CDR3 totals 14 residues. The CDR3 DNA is TGTGCCATCAGCAGACAGGGGCCCTCCTACGAGCAGTACTTC. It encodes CAISRQGPSYEQYF.

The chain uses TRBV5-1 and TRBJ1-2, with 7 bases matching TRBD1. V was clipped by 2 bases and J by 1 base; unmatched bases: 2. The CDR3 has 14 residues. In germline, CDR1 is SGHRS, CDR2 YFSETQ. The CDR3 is CASSFGQDNYGYTF. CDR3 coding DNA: TGCGCCAGCAGCTTTGGACAGGATAACTATGGCTACACCTTC.

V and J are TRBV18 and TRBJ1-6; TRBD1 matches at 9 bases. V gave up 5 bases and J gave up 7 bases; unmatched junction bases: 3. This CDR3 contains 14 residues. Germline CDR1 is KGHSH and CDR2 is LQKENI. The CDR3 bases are TGTGCCAGCTCATATGGACAGGGGAATTCACCCCTCCACTTT. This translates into CASSYGQGNSPLHF.

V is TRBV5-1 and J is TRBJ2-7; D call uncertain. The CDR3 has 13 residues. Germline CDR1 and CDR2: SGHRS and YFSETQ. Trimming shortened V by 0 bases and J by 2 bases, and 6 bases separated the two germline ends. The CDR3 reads CASSLGSAYEQYF. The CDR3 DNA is TGCGCCAGCAGCTTGGGTTCCGCCTACGAGCAGTACTTC.

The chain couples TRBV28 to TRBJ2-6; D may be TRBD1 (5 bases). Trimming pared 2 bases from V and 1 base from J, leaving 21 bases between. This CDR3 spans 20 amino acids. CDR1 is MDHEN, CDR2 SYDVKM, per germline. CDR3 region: CASSLVSTGRSISGANVLTF. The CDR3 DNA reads TGTGCCAGCAGTTTAGTGAGTACAGGCCGGTCAATATCTGGGGCCAACGTCCTGACTTTC.

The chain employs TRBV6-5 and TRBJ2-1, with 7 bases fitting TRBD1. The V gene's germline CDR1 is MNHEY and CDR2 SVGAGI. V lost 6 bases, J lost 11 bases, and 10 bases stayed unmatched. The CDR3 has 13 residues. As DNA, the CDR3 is TGTGCCAGCAGGCTCGACAGGGTAGGGAAGCAGTTCTTC. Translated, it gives CASRLDRVGKQFF.

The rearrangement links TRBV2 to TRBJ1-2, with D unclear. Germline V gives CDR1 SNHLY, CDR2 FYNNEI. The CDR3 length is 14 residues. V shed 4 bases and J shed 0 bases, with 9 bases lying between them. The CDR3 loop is CASSGGSSNYGYTF. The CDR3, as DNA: TGTGCCAGCAGTGGAGGGTCTTCTAACTATGGCTACACCTTC.

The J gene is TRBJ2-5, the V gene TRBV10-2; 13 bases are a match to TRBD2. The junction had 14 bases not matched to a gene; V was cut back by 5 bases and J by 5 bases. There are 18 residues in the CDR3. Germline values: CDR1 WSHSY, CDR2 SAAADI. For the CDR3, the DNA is TGCGCCAGCAGTAGGACTAGCGGGAGTCTCGCATCCACTGAGACCCAGTACTTC. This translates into CASSRTSGSLASTETQYF.